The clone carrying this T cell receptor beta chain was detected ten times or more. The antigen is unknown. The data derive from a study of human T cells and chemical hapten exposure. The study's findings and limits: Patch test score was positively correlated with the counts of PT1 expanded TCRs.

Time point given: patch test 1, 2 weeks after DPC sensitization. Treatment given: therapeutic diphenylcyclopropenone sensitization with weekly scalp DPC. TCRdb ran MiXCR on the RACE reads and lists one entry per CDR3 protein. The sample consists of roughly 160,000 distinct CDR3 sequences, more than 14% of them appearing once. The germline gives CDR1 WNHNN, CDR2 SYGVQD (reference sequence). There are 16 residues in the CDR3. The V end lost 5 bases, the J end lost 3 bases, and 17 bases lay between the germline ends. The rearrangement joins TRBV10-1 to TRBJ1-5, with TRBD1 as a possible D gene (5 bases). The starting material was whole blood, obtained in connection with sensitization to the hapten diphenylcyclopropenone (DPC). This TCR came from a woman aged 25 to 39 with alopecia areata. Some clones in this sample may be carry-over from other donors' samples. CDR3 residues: CASSLLPRQHNQPQHF. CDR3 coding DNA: TGCGCCAGCAGTCTCTTGCCTAGACAGCACAATCAGCCCCAGCATTTT.